This paragraph reports one T cell receptor (beta chain). The antigen is unknown. Primers included in the PCR were 60 Vbeta and 13 Jbeta primers. Method: immunoSEQ multiplex PCR; TCRdb's copy keeps in-frame clones and lacks some. The profile shows some 100,000 clones, 70% to 85% of them singletons. This entry is derived from a study of cytomegalovirus exposure and HLA in healthy donors. Study-level findings and limits: In an earlier analysis, in 540 or so donors, most V segments appeared productive either ~90% or ~30% of the time. A later analysis linked a missense variant in DCLRE1C to the trimming of TCR beta V and J genes. On later analysis, the bulk of CMV-associated TCR beta chains appeared to be HLA-restricted. No immune exposure information besides CMV serostatus was available.

This TCR was recovered from a man aged 40-49 years in good health and CMV-seropositive. The sample was PBMCs.

CDR3 DNA sequence: TGTGCCAGCAGCCCCACAGGGTCCAATCAGCCCCAGCATTTT. Protein product: CASSPTGSNQPQHF. The chain links TRBV6-5 to TRBJ1-5; perhaps TRBD1 as D (6 bases). The length of the CDR3 is 14 residues. CDR1 MNHEY and CDR2 SVGAGI come from the germline V gene. V lost 6 bases and J 3 bases, leaving 12 bases between the germline ends.